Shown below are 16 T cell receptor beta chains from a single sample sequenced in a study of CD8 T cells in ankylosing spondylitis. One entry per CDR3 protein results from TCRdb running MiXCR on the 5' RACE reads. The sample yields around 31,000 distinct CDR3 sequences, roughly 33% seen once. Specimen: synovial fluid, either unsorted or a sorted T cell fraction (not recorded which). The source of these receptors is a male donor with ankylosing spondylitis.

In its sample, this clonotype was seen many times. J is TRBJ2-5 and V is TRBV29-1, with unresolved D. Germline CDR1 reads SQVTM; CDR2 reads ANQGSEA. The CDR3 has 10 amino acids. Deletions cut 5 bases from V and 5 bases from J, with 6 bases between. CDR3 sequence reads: CSVLEETQYF. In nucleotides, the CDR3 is TGCAGCGTTCTTGAGGAGACCCAGTACTTC.

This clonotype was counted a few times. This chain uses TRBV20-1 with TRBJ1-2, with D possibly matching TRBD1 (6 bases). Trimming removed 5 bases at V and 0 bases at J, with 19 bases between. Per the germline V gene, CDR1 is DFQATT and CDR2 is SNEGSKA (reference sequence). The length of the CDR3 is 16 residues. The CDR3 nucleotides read TGCAGTGCTCAGGACAGCCTTCTTAGAGCTAACTATGGCTACACCTTC. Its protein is CSAQDSLLRANYGYTF.

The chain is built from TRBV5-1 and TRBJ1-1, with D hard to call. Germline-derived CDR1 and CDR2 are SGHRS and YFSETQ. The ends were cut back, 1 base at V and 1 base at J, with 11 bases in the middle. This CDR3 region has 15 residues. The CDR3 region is CASSLLWLWNTEAFF. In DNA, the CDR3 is TGCGCCAGCAGCTTGCTTTGGCTATGGAACACTGAAGCTTTCTTT.

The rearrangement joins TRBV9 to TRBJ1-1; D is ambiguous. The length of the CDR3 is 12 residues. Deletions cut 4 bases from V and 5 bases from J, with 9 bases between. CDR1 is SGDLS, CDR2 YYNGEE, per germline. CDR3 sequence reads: CASSRGETEAFF. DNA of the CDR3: TGTGCCAGCAGCCGCGGTGAGACTGAAGCTTTCTTT.

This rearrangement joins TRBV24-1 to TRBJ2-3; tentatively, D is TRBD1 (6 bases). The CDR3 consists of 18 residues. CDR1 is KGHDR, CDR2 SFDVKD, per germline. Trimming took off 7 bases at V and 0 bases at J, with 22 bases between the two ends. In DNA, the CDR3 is TGTGCCACCAGCCCTTATAGTACACAGGGTTGGAGCACAGATACGCAGTATTTT. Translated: CATSPYSTQGWSTDTQYF.

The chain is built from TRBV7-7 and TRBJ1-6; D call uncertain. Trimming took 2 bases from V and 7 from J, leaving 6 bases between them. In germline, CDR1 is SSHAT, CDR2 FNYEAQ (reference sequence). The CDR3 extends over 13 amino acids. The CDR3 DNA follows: TGTGCCAGCAGCTTATCCTCCAATTCACCCCTCCACTTT. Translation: CASSLSSNSPLHF.

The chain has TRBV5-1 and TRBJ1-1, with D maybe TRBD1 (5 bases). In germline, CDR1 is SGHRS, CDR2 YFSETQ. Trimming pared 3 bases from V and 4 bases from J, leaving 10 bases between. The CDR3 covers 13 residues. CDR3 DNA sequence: TGCGCCAGCAGCTGGAATGGGGGCACTGAAGCTTTCTTT. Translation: CASSWNGGTEAFF.

Here the CDR3 reads CASSPRQGQTQYF. Here the CDR3 DNA reads TGTGCCAGCAGTCCGCGACAGGGTCAGACCCAGTACTTC. This rearrangement joins TRBV27 to TRBJ2-5, with 7 bases aligning to TRBD1. The CDR3 is made up of 13 amino acids. V was pared by 5 bases and J by 6 bases, with 6 bases of the junction left unmatched. Germline V lookup: CDR1 MNHEY, CDR2 SMNVEV (reference sequence).

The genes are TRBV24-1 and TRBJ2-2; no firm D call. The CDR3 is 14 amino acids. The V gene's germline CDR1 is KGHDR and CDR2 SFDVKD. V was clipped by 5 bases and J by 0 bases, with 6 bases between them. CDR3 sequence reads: CATSVAANTGELFF. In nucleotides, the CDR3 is TGTGCCACCAGTGTGGCGGCGAACACCGGGGAGCTGTTTTTT.

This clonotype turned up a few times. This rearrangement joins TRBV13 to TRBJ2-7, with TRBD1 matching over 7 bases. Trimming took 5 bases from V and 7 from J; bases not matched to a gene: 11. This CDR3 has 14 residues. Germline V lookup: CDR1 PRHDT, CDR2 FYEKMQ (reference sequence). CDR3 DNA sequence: TGTGCCAGCAGCAAGACAGGGTACCTCTGGGAGCAGTACTTC. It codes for CASSKTGYLWEQYF.

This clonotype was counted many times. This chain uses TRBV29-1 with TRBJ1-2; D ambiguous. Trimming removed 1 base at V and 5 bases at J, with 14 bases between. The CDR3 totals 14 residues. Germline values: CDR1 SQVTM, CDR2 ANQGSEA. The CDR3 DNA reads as TGCAGCGTTGAAGTGGGGAGGTCCCATTATGGCTACACCTTC. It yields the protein CSVEVGRSHYGYTF.

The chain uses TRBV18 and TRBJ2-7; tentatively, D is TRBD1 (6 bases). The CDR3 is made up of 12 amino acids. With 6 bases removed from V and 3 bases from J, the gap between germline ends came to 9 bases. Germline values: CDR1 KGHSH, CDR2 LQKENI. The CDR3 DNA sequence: TGTGCCAGCTCCGGACAGTACTACGAGCAGTACGTC. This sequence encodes CASSGQYYEQYV.

CDR3 amino acids: CASSSRGGRAEEQFF. The CDR3 nucleotides are TGTGCCAGCAGCTCCAGGGGCGGGAGGGCCGAAGAGCAGTTCTTC. The chain recombines TRBV7-9 with TRBJ2-1, with 9 bases matching TRBD2. This CDR3 contains 15 residues. The germline gives CDR1 SEHNR, CDR2 FQNEAQ (reference sequence). V shed 4 bases, J shed 10 bases, and the junction held 11 bases outside the gene matches.

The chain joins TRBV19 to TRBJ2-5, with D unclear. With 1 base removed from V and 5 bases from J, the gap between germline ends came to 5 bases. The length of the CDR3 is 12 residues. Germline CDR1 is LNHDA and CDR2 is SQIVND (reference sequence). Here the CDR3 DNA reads TGTGCCAGTAGTATAGGAAGCGAGACCCAGTACTTC. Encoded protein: CASSIGSETQYF. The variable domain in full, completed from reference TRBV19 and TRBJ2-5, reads DGGITQSPKYLFRKEGQNVTLSCEQNLNHDAMYWYRQDPGQGLRLIYYSQIVNDFQKGDIAEGYSVSREKKESFPLTVTSAQKNPTAFYLCASSIGSETQYFGPGTRLLVL.

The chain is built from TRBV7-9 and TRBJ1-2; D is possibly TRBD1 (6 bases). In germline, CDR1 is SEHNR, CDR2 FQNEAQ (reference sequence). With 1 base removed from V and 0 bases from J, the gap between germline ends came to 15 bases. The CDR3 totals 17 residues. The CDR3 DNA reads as TGTGCCAGCAGCTTAGGGGAACAGGGTTTTGCTAACTATGGCTACACCTTC. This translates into CASSLGEQGFANYGYTF.

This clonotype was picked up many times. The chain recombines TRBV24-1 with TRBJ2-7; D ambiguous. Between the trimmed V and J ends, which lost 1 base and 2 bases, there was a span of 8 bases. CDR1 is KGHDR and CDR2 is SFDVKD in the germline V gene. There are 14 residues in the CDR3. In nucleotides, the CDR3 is TGTGCCACCAGTGATTTCCCGGCCACCTACGAGCAGTACTTC. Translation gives CATSDFPATYEQYF.